The present TCR beta chain was sequenced within a study of control samples from healthy donors and cancer patients. The CDR3 consists of 14 residues. The germline CDR1 and CDR2 sequences are MNHEY and SMNVEV (reference sequence). Trimming removed 4 bases at V and 8 bases at J, with 17 bases between. Profiled with immunoSEQ multiplex PCR; TCRdb holds only in-frame clones, not every one. The sample carries hundreds of thousands of clones, around nine tenths recorded once. The clonotype was recovered from a man in his forties with head and neck cancer. The chain is built from TRBV27 and TRBJ1-2; maybe TRBD1 (5 bases). The sample comprised PBMCs. The CDR3: CASSSGTAVKGYTF. The CDR3 DNA reads TGTGCCAGCAGTTCCGGGACCGCGGTTAAGGGCTACACCTTC.